One sample yielded the 21 T cell receptor beta chains listed below, sequenced in a study of long-term antiretroviral therapy in people with HIV. The assay, immunoSEQ v3.0, was run at survey level. Data came from immunoSEQ multiplex PCR; TCRdb stores just in-frame clones and leaves some out. This sample carries about 17,000 clones, roughly 77% of them seen once, and the ten largest clones take around 8.3%. The sequences come from unsorted PBMCs, collected 0.3 years after starting antiretroviral therapy. The source is a man younger than 35 with HIV.

The chain uses TRBV15 and TRBJ1-4; D may be TRBD1 (5 bases). The CDR3 extends over 14 amino acids. The ends were cut back, 8 bases at V and 5 bases at J, with 15 bases in the middle. Germline V gives CDR1 LNHNV, CDR2 YYDKDF (reference sequence). The CDR3 sequence: CATEWGGRNEKLFF. CDR3 sequence (DNA): TGTGCCACCGAGTGGGGGGGGAGAAATGAAAAACTGTTTTTT.

The rearrangement links TRBV28 to TRBJ2-2; D is unclear. Germline CDR1 is MDHEN and CDR2 is SYDVKM. V lost 5 bases and J lost 4, with 8 bases in between. The length of the CDR3 is 13 residues. CDR3: CASSTDLTGELFF. Written as DNA, the CDR3 is TGTGCCAGCAGTACGGACCTCACCGGGGAGCTGTTTTTT.

The rearrangement links TRBV14 to TRBJ1-2; D gene unclear. V was shortened by 1 base and J by 8 bases, with 5 bases between the two germline ends. Germline V gene data show CDR1 as SGHDN and CDR2 as FVKESK. CDR3 size: 11 residues. CDR3 loop: CASSQAGGYTF. CDR3 DNA: TGTGCCAGCAGCCAAGCGGGCGGCTACACCTTC.

This clone appeared a few times. The rearrangement joins TRBV2 to TRBJ1-1, with a weak D call TRBD1 (6 bases). The germline gives CDR1 SNHLY, CDR2 FYNNEI. With 2 bases removed from V and 3 bases from J, the gap between germline ends came to 13 bases. This CDR3 region has 15 residues. CDR3 sequence (DNA): TGTGCCAGCAGTGAACGGGGGGCAAGGGACACTGAAGCTTTCTTT. The encoded protein is CASSERGARDTEAFF.

The chain couples TRBV6-1 to TRBJ1-2, with a tentative D call TRBD1 (6 bases). Per the germline V gene, CDR1 is MNHNS and CDR2 is SASEGT. Trimming removed 3 bases at V and 4 bases at J, with 15 bases between. The CDR3 is 15 amino acids. The CDR3 reads CASSDMTGPIYGYTF. The CDR3 bases are TGTGCCAGCAGTGATATGACAGGCCCTATCTATGGCTACACCTTC.

This clone was seen only a few times. This rearrangement joins TRBV4-2 to TRBJ1-2, with TRBD1 as a possible D gene (5 bases). The CDR3 is 14 amino acids. Germline V lookup: CDR1 LGHNA, CDR2 YNFKEQ. The V end was cut by 0 bases, the J end by 3 bases, with 8 bases between. DNA of the CDR3: TGTGCCAGCAGCCAAGACGCAGGGCACTATGGCTACACCTTC. It encodes CASSQDAGHYGYTF.

V and J are TRBV7-2 and TRBJ1-1; D perhaps matches TRBD1 (5 bases). Germline values: CDR1 SGHTA, CDR2 FQGNSA. The CDR3 is 19 residues long. Trimming took 1 base from V and 0 from J, leaving 21 bases between them. This CDR3 is CASSLGGPLNGGLNTEAFF. The DNA for the CDR3 is TGTGCCAGCAGCTTAGGGGGACCTTTAAACGGTGGGCTGAACACTGAAGCTTTCTTT.

Only a few counts were recorded for this clone. J is TRBJ1-2 and V is TRBV7-9; tentative D call: TRBD1 (5 bases). Germline CDR1 SEHNR, CDR2 FQNEAQ (reference sequence). The CDR3 length is 13 residues. V gave up 4 bases and J gave up 2 bases, with 8 bases separating them. This CDR3 reads CASSSRANYGYTF. The CDR3 nucleotides read TGTGCCAGCAGCTCCAGGGCCAACTATGGCTACACCTTC.

The chain has TRBV7-9 and TRBJ2-7, with a possible D match to TRBD2 (7 bases). CDR3 length equals 12 residues. The germline V and J ends were trimmed by 8 bases and 5 bases, with 13 bases remaining between them. Germline V gene lookup returns CDR1 SEHNR and CDR2 FQNEAQ (reference sequence). The CDR3 reads CASGRGANEQYF. DNA for the CDR3: TGTGCCAGCGGACGGGGGGCCAACGAGCAGTACTTC. Based on the CDR3 plus reference TRBV7-9 and TRBJ2-7, the full variable domain is DTGVSQNPRHKITKRGQNVTFRCDPISEHNRLYWYRQTLGQGPEFLTYFQNEAQLEKSRLLSDRFSAERPKGSFSTLEIQRTEQGDSAMYLCASGRGANEQYFGPGTRLTVT.

The gene calls are TRBV4-1 and TRBJ1-1; 7 bases line up with TRBD1. In germline, CDR1 is MGHRA, CDR2 YSYEKL. The trim removed 2 bases at V and 6 bases at J, leaving 9 bases unmatched. CDR3 length: 15 amino acids. In nucleotides, the CDR3 is TGCGCCAGCAGCCAATTGCAAACAGGGGTCCCTGAAGCTTTCTTT. This translates into CASSQLQTGVPEAFF.

The chain employs TRBV5-1 and TRBJ2-1; D perhaps matches TRBD2 (6 bases). Germline-derived CDR1 and CDR2 are SGHRS and YFSETQ. Trimming pared 2 bases from V and 6 bases from J, leaving 12 bases between. This CDR3 region has 14 residues. The CDR3 DNA sequence: TGCGCCAGCAGCTTTCTGGGGGAGGTCAATGAGCAGTTCTTC. Its translation is CASSFLGEVNEQFF.

In its sample, this clone was seen once. The chain employs TRBV30 and TRBJ1-5; tentative D call: TRBD1 (5 bases). CDR1 and CDR2 from the germline V gene are GTSNPN and SVGIG (reference sequence). V lost 2 bases to trimming and J lost 7 bases, with 12 bases between them. The CDR3 runs 13 residues. Here the CDR3 DNA reads TGTGCCTGGAGTTTAAGGGGCGGCCAGCCCCAGCATTTT. This encodes CAWSLRGGQPQHF.

Here the CDR3 reads CASSLDRGTNEKLFF. The CDR3 DNA is TGCGCCAGCAGCTTGGATCGGGGAACTAATGAAAAACTGTTTTTT. V and J are TRBV5-1 and TRBJ1-4; D is ambiguous. Germline loops: CDR1 SGHRS, CDR2 YFSETQ. This CDR3 is 15 amino acids long. V was pared by 0 bases and J by 1 base, with 7 bases between.

The chain's CDR3 is CASSLWGANIQYF. CDR3 in DNA: TGTGCCAGCAGCCTCTGGGGGGCAAACATTCAGTACTTC. The chain is built from TRBV13 and TRBJ2-4; D may be TRBD1 or TRBD2 (6 bases each). The CDR3 covers 13 residues. V lost 5 bases and J lost 6, with 11 bases in between. Germline values: CDR1 PRHDT, CDR2 FYEKMQ (reference sequence).

The chain uses TRBV10-3 and TRBJ1-1; D not certain. The germline gives CDR1 ENHRY, CDR2 SYGVKD. The CDR3 contains 12 residues. The germline V and J ends were trimmed by 8 bases and 3 bases, with 10 bases remaining between them. DNA of the CDR3: TGTGCCATCGGAGGGAGGGACACTGAAGCTTTCTTT. Amino acid sequence: CAIGGRDTEAFF.

The chain links TRBV29-1 to TRBJ1-2; no clear D. Per the germline V gene, CDR1 is SQVTM and CDR2 is ANQGSEA. The V and J ends lost 6 bases and 2 bases respectively, with 7 bases between them. The CDR3 extends over 11 amino acids. The CDR3 DNA sequence: TGCAGCGTGGAGCTCAACTATGGCTACACCTTC. As protein: CSVELNYGYTF.

The chain is built from TRBV29-1 and TRBJ2-2; 9 bases fit TRBD1. The J segment lost 5 bases and the V segment lost 6 bases, leaving 4 bases of the junction unmatched. The V gene's germline CDR1 is SQVTM and CDR2 ANQGSEA. CDR3 length: 13 residues. CDR3 amino acids: CSVPGQGTGELFF. The CDR3 coding sequence is TGCAGCGTCCCGGGACAGGGAACCGGGGAGCTGTTTTTT.

This sequence joins TRBV7-8 and TRBJ2-2; TRBD1 aligns across 9 bases. The CDR3 has 17 amino acids. Germline V gene lookup returns CDR1 SGHVS and CDR2 FQNEAQ. The V gene end was trimmed by 3 bases and the J gene end by 5 bases; junction bases not matched to a gene: 10. This chain's CDR3 is CASSLVSGTGWTGELFF. In DNA, the CDR3 is TGTGCCAGCAGCTTGGTGTCCGGGACAGGGTGGACCGGGGAGCTGTTTTTT.

The V and J genes are TRBV6-4 and TRBJ1-2; 7 nucleotides align to TRBD1. With 0 bases clipped from V and 5 bases from J, the junction kept 6 bases outside the gene matches. The CDR3 has 15 amino acids. In germline, CDR1 is MRHNA, CDR2 SNTAGT. CDR3 region: CASSDSPARGYGYTF. The CDR3, as DNA: TGTGCCAGCAGTGACTCTCCTGCCAGGGGGTATGGCTACACCTTC.

This clone turned up a few times. V usage is TRBV7-9 and J usage is TRBJ2-7; possibly TRBD2 for D (5 bases). Per germline, CDR1 SEHNR and CDR2 FQNEAQ (reference sequence). Trimming pared 5 bases from V and 4 bases from J, leaving 6 bases between. The CDR3 covers 11 residues. CDR3 sequence reads: CASSRDYEQYF. For the CDR3, the DNA is TGTGCCAGCAGCCGGGATTACGAGCAGTACTTC.

The V and J genes are TRBV14 and TRBJ1-2, with 11 bases matching TRBD1. Germline CDR1 and CDR2: SGHDN and FVKESK. The CDR3 covers 14 residues. V gave up 4 bases and J gave up 6 bases; unmatched junction bases: 4. In DNA, the CDR3 is TGTGCCAGCAGCCGATGGGACAGGGGGAATGGCTACACCTTC. Residues: CASSRWDRGNGYTF. Variable domain in full (rest from reference TRBV14 and TRBJ1-2): EAGVTQFPSHSVIEKGQTVTLRCDPISGHDNLYWYRRVMGKEIKFLLHFVKESKQDESGMPNNRFLAERTGGTYSTLKVQPAELEDSGVYFCASSRWDRGNGYTFGSGTRLTVV.